This record concerns one TCR beta chain sequence. Its antigen is still unknown. No quality values exist for individual bases; no much larger clone is one base distant. CDR1 and CDR2, looked up from the germline V gene, are SGHTA and FQGTGA. The CDR3 runs 13 residues from the cysteine to the phenylalanine. The sequence is cut down to CDR3 DNA, 39 bases in frame from base 1. V loses 2 bases of germline sequence and J loses 3 bases, and the interval between the two ends is 8 bases. The data are from a study of OX40 agonist ivuxolimab in advanced cancers. In terms of the full investigation: Ivuxolimab was an agonistic, fully human IgG2 monoclonal antibody directed against OX40 (CD134), a costimulatory receptor. Intravenous ivuxolimab was administered to patients every 2 weeks at six dose levels: 0.01, 0.1, 0.3, 1.5, 3 and 10 mg/kg. Among the roughly 52 dose-escalation patients, about 20 had hepatocellular carcinoma, roughly 15 melanoma, 9 renal cell carcinoma and 9 head and neck cancer. In the dose-escalation cohort, around four fifths of patients were male, and the mean age was roughly 60 years, with a range of 23 to 79. Patients were allowed to have had prior anti-PD-1, anti-PD-L1 or anti-CTLA-4 therapy, and approximately 40% of the dose-escalation patients had been treated with checkpoint inhibitors. Partial responses were achieved by three dose-escalation patients, of whom one had hepatocellular carcinoma and two had cutaneous melanoma. Peripheral TCRbeta sequencing aimed to test whether ivuxolimab altered TCR sequence diversity and caused clonal T-cell expansion. The monotherapy dose-escalation portion (N ≈ 52 patients) of the phase I ivuxolimab trial is reported in the paper.

To sequence the TCRbeta CDR3 region, genomic DNA was isolated from the sorted cells. The immunoSEQ Assay was used to sequence the TCRbeta CDR3 regions. TCRdb mirrors the immuneACCESS table, restricted to in-frame sequences. Some clones are absent from its copies; in checked studies, under half trace to an unresolved V gene, and the reason for the others is unknown. In this sample the table shows around 66,000 clones, around nine tenths of which occur a single time. The ten largest account for approximately 0.32% of the sample. Patients with a history of autoimmune disease or receiving systemic immunosuppression were excluded from the trial. Peripheral blood for TCR sequencing was drawn from every dose cohort at baseline, at cycle 4 day 1 and at cycle 7 day 1. The samples were drawn from a first-in-human, open-label, multicenter phase I dose-escalation trial of ivuxolimab. Adults with locally advanced or metastatic head and neck squamous cell, hepatocellular, melanoma or renal cell carcinoma were enrolled in the trial. Before TCR sequencing, CD4+ and CD8+ T cells were separately sorted from peripheral blood.

Results and caveats for the whole study, not just this receptor: At doses of 0.1 to 3.0 mg/kg, clonal expansion of both CD4+ and CD8+ blood T cells was observed from baseline to week 6. In the 0.1-3.0 mg/kg groups, partial responders were among the patients with the lowest normalized peripheral clonal expansion, particularly in CD8+ T cells. Low levels of normalized T-cell clonal expansion were also seen in some patients who did not respond. The antigen specificity of the clonally expanded peripheral T cells was not determined. After ivuxolimab, CD8+ T cells had more expanded clones than CD4+ T cells on average.

The starting material was CD4+ or CD8+ T cells sorted from blood, obtained in a trial of the OX40 agonist ivuxolimab. In this chain, TRBV7-3 is recombined with TRBJ2-7, with a tentative D gene TRBD1 over 6 matching bases. The TCR was taken from an adult with an advanced solid tumor such as melanoma, head and neck, liver or kidney cancer. The encoded CDR3 is CASSLSGDYEQYF. The nucleotide sequence reads TGTGCCAGCAGCTTATCAGGGGACTACGAGCAGTACTTC.